This note documents a single TCR beta chain sequence. Assay used: immunoSEQ multiplex PCR; TCRdb lists only in-frame clones, some missing. This sample has approximately 130,000 clones, with over 80% found just once. CDR1 is KGHSH and CDR2 is LQKENI in the germline V gene. V lost 3 bases to trimming and J lost 1 base, with 15 bases between them. The length of the CDR3 is 17 residues. This specimen comes from a study of blood T cell repertoires in COVID-19. This TCR was recovered from a man over 45 with active COVID-19. The chain uses TRBV18 and TRBJ2-2; possible D gene TRBD2, 9 bases. Sequences were obtained from peripheral blood. CDR3 DNA sequence: TGTGCCAGCTCACCGCGGGGGGGGACAGGGAACACCGGGGAGCTGTTTTTT. This sequence encodes CASSPRGGTGNTGELFF.